Following are 15 T cell receptor beta chains from one sample sequenced in a study of T cells in Graves' hyperthyroidism and ophthalmopathy. Template material for amplifying TCR beta CDR3 regions consisted of RNA transcripts. HTBI primers were the set used in a first-round RT-PCR of the TCR CDR3. TCRdb ran MiXCR on the multiplex PCR reads and lists one entry per CDR3 protein. Of hundreds of thousands of distinct CDR3 sequences in the sample, roughly 32% were seen once. Sample: blood. The receptor set was obtained from a woman aged 40-49 years with Graves' hyperthyroidism.

This clonotype was detected many times. The chain uses TRBV5-1 and TRBJ1-1; D gene ambiguous. Trimming took off 3 bases at V and 5 bases at J, with 11 bases between the two ends. The V gene's germline CDR1 is SGHRS and CDR2 YFSETQ. The CDR3 covers 13 residues. The CDR3 is CASSSKLRTEAFF. CDR3 in DNA: TGCGCCAGCAGCTCCAAGCTTCGTACTGAAGCTTTCTTT.

There are a few counts of this clonotype. This chain uses TRBV7-8 with TRBJ1-3; no firm D call. V was clipped by 2 bases and J by 0 bases, with 5 bases between them. The CDR3 is 14 residues long. CDR1 and CDR2 from the germline V gene are SGHVS and FQNEAQ. DNA for the CDR3: TGTGCCAGCAGCTTACAGCCCTCTGGAAACACCATATATTTT. This gives the protein CASSLQPSGNTIYF.

This clonotype was seen a handful of times. The chain is built from TRBV7-9 and TRBJ2-5; D possibly corresponds to TRBD1 (5 bases). The germline V and J ends were trimmed by 5 bases and 3 bases, with 25 bases remaining between them. The CDR3 length is 18 residues. Germline loops: CDR1 SEHNR, CDR2 FQNEAQ (reference sequence). CDR3 bases: TGTGCCAGCAGCCCCAGCCTAGTTCCGGCAGGGCCTAAAGAGACCCAGTACTTC. Translation gives CASSPSLVPAGPKETQYF.

This clonotype was seen ten or more times. The chain couples TRBV10-3 to TRBJ2-7, with D unresolved. Looked up from germline, CDR1 is ENHRY and CDR2 is SYGVKD. The V end lost 6 bases, the J end lost 6 bases, and 18 bases lay between the germline ends. This CDR3 region has 14 residues. CDR3 residues: CAISNFGQPGEQYF. The CDR3 bases are TGTGCCATCAGCAACTTCGGTCAACCGGGCGAGCAGTACTTC.

This clonotype was detected a few times. A much larger clone sits a single nucleotide away, making a read error possible. The gene calls are TRBV10-3 and TRBJ2-7; a weak D match, TRBD1 (6 bases). Germline V gene data show CDR1 as ENHRY and CDR2 as SYGVKD. The length of the CDR3 is 14 residues. V lost 10 bases to trimming and J lost 2 bases, with 18 bases between them. CDR3 region: CATRRQDVPYEQYF. The CDR3, as DNA: TGTGCCACCAGAAGACAGGACGTACCCTACGAGCAGTACTTC.

V is TRBV24-1 and J is TRBJ2-7; D uncertain. The last part of the DNA fits TRBJ2-1 better; the J call may be wrong. Germline CDR1 is KGHDR and CDR2 is SFDVKD. The CDR3 runs to 13 residues. CDR3 amino acids: CATTSLAPWEQFF. CDR3 nucleotide sequence: TGTGCCACCACGTCCTTAGCCCCCTGGGAGCAGTTCTTC.

This clonotype occurred many times. This chain connects TRBV7-2 to TRBJ1-2; D is unresolved. Germline lookup yields CDR1 SGHTA and CDR2 FQGNSA. The ends were cut back, 1 base at V and 6 bases at J, with 6 bases in the middle. There are 12 residues in the CDR3. Here the CDR3 DNA reads TGTGCCAGCAGCTTAGAATTGCATGGCTACACCTTC. The encoded protein is CASSLELHGYTF.

The chain carries TRBV10-3 and TRBJ2-2; 10 bases are a match to TRBD1. V was pared by 10 bases and J by 7 bases, with 9 bases of the junction left unmatched. Germline CDR1 and CDR2: ENHRY and SYGVKD. This CDR3 contains 14 residues. For the CDR3, the DNA is TGTGCCAGCCGGCCGGGACAGGGGTTCGGGGAGCTGTTTTTT. Translation gives CASRPGQGFGELFF.

This clonotype has a count of ten or more. This chain links TRBV5-4 with TRBJ1-2; D is unclear. The CDR3 has 14 amino acids. V lost 0 bases and J lost 5, with 11 bases in between. The V gene's germline CDR1 is SGHNT and CDR2 YYREEE (reference sequence). DNA of the CDR3: TGTGCCAGCAGCTTGGCCTCTCTCGCGTATGGCTACACCTTC. It translates to CASSLASLAYGYTF. The whole variable domain, remainder taken from reference TRBV5-4 and TRBJ1-2, is ETGVTQSPTHLIKTRGQQVTLRCSSQSGHNTVSWYQQALGQGPQFIFQYYREEENGRGNFPPRFSGLQFPNYSSELNVNALELDDSALYLCASSLASLAYGYTFGSGTRLTVV.

The J gene is TRBJ2-1, the V gene TRBV7-9, with 14 positions matching TRBD2. The germline CDR1 and CDR2 sequences are SEHNR and FQNEAQ (reference sequence). The CDR3 is 15 amino acids. The ends lost 5 bases at V and 10 bases at J; junction bases unmatched: 7. The CDR3 nucleotides are TGTGCCAGCAGCCAAGGACTAGCGGGAGGAAGAGAGCAGTTCTTC. Amino acids: CASSQGLAGGREQFF. Full variable domain (outside the CDR3, taken from reference TRBV7-9 and TRBJ2-1): DTGVSQNPRHKITKRGQNVTFRCDPISEHNRLYWYRQTLGQGPEFLTYFQNEAQLEKSRLLSDRFSAERPKGSFSTLEIQRTEQGDSAMYLCASSQGLAGGREQFFGPGTRLTVL.

At least ten counts were recorded for this clonotype. The genes are TRBV10-3 and TRBJ2-5; 10 bases align to TRBD2. CDR3 length: 15 amino acids. The germline V gene has CDR1 ENHRY and CDR2 SYGVKD. V lost 0 bases, J lost 9 bases, and 7 bases stayed unmatched. CDR3 residues: CAISESKGTSVSQYF. The CDR3 DNA follows: TGTGCCATCAGTGAGTCGAAAGGGACTAGCGTCTCCCAGTACTTC.

The chain links TRBV5-5 to TRBJ2-5; 11 bases match TRBD2. The CDR3 sequence is 15 residues long. Germline V gene sequence: CDR1 SGHKS, CDR2 YYEKEE (reference sequence). After removal of 4 bases from V and 5 bases from J, the junction contained 7 bases not matched to a gene. This chain's CDR3 is CASSTSGGRLETQYF. CDR3 DNA sequence: TGTGCCAGCAGCACTAGCGGGGGTCGATTGGAGACCCAGTACTTC.

Worth noting for this clonotype: A read error may account for a junction end that differs from germline. J is TRBJ1-5 and V is TRBV7-9, with D uncertain. The germline gives CDR1 SEHNR, CDR2 FQNEAQ (reference sequence). The CDR3 sequence is 16 residues long. This CDR3 is CASSQESQIGDQPQHF. CDR3 in DNA: TGCGCCAGCAGCCAAGAGTCCCAGATTGGGGATCAGCCCCAGCATTTT.

The chain combines TRBV11-2 with TRBJ2-3; 9 nucleotides line up with TRBD2. The CDR3 runs to 16 residues. Germline CDR1 and CDR2: SGHAT and FQNNGV. V lost 5 bases and J lost 1; bases outside the gene matches: 7. CDR3 coding DNA: TGTGCCAGCAGCCAAGGCCGGACTAGCGGCACAGATACGCAGTATTTT. Translation: CASSQGRTSGTDTQYF.

The gene calls are TRBV20-1 and TRBJ2-2; D is perhaps TRBD2 (5 bases). V lost 1 base to trimming and J lost 5 bases, with 11 bases between them. The CDR3 is 14 amino acids. CDR1 and CDR2 (germline): DFQATT, SNEGSKA (reference sequence). CDR3 in amino acids: CSARGQTGTGELFF. The DNA of the CDR3 is TGCAGTGCTAGAGGGCAAACGGGGACCGGGGAGCTGTTTTTT.